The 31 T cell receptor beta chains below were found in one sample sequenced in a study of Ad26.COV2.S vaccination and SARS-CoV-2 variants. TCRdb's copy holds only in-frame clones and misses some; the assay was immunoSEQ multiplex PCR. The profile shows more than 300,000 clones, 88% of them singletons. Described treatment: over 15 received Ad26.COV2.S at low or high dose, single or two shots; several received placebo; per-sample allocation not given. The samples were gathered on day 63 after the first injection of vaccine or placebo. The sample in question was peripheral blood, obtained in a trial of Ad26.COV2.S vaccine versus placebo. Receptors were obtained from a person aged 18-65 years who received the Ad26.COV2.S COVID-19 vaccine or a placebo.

The CDR3 DNA is TGTGCCACCAGCAGGGATAAGGGACAGAATCAGCCCCAGCATTTT. Translation: CATSRDKGQNQPQHF. The chain is built from TRBV15 and TRBJ1-5; 7 positions agree with TRBD1. J lost 4 bases, V lost 3 bases, and 6 bases had no gene match. This CDR3 has 15 residues. The germline CDR1 and CDR2 sequences are LNHNV and YYDKDF (reference sequence).

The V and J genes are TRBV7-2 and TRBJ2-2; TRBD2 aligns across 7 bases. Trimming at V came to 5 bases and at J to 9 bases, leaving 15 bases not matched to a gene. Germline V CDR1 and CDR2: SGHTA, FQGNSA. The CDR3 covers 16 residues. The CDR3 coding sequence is TGTGCCAGCAGCATCCGGGACTACCTCATCATGCGGGAGCTGTTTTTT. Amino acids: CASSIRDYLIMRELFF.

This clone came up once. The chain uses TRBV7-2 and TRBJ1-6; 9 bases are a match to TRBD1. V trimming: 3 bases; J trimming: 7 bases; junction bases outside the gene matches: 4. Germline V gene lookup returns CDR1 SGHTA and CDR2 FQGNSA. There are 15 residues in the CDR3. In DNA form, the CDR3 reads TGTGCCAGCAGCTTCGGACAGGGGATGAATTCACCCCTCCACTTT. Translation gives CASSFGQGMNSPLHF.

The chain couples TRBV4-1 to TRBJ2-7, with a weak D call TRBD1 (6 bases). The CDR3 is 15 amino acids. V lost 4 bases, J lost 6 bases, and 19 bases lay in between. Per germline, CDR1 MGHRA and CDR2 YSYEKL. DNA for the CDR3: TGCGCCAGCAGCCGAAATACAGGGTCTTACCGCGAGCAGTACTTC. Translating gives CASSRNTGSYREQYF.

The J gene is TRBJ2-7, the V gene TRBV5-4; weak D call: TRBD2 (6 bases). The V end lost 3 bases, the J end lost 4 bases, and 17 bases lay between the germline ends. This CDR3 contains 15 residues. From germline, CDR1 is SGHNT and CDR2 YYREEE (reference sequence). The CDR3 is CASSSQSGRGYEQYF. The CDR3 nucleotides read TGTGCCAGCAGCTCCCAATCGGGACGGGGGTACGAGCAGTACTTC. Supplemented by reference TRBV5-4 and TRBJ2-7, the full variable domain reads ETGVTQSPTHLIKTRGQQVTLRCSSQSGHNTVSWYQQALGQGPQFIFQYYREEENGRGNFPPRFSGLQFPNYSSELNVNALELDDSALYLCASSSQSGRGYEQYFGPGTRLTVT.

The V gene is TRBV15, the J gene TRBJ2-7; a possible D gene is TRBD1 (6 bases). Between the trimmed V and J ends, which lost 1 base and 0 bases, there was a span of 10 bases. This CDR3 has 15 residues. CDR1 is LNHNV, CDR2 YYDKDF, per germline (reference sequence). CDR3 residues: CATSRGTESSYEQYF. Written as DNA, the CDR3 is TGTGCCACCAGCAGAGGGACAGAAAGCTCCTACGAGCAGTACTTC.

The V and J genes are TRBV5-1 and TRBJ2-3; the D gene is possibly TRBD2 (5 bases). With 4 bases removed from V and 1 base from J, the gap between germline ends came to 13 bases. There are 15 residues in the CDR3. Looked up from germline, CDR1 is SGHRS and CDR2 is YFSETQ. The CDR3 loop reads CASSQSRGGTDTQYF. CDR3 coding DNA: TGCGCCAGCAGCCAGAGCCGGGGTGGCACAGATACGCAGTATTTT.

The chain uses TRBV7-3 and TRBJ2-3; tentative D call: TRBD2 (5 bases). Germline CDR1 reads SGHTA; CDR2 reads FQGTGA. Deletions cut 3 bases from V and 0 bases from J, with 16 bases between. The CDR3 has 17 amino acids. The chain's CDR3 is CASSLGFPTGSTDTQYF. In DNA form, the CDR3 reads TGTGCCAGCAGCTTGGGGTTCCCAACGGGGAGCACAGATACGCAGTATTTT.

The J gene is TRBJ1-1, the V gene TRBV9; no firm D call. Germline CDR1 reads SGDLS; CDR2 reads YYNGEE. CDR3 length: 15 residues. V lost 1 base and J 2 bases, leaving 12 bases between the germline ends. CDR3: CASSVKGGGNTEAFF. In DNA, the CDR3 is TGTGCCAGCAGCGTAAAGGGTGGCGGAAACACTGAAGCTTTCTTT.

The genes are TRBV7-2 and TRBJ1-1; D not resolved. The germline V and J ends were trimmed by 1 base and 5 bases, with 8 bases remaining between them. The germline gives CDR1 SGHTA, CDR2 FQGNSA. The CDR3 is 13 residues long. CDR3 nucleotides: TGTGCCAGCAGCTTAGGGGGTTTAACTGAAGCTTTCTTT. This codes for CASSLGGLTEAFF.

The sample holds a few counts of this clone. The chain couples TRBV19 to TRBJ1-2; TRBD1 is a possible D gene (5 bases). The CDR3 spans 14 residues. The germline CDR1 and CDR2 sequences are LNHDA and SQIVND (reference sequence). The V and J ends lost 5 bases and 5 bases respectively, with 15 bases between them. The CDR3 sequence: CASSPSNGGYGYTF. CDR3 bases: TGTGCCAGTAGTCCCTCCAATGGGGGTTATGGCTACACCTTC.

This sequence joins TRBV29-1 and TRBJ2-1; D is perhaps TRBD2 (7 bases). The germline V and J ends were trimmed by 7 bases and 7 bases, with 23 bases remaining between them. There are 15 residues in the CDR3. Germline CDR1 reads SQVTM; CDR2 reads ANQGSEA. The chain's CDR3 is CSGTGRTATLNEQFF. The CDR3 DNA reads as TGCAGCGGTACCGGGAGGACAGCGACCTTAAATGAGCAGTTCTTC.

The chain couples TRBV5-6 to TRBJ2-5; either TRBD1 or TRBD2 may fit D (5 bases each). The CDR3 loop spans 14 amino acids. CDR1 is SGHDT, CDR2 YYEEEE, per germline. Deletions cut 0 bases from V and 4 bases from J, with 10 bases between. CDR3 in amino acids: CASSLGWGRETQYF. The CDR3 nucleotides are TGTGCCAGCAGCTTGGGTTGGGGGAGAGAGACCCAGTACTTC.

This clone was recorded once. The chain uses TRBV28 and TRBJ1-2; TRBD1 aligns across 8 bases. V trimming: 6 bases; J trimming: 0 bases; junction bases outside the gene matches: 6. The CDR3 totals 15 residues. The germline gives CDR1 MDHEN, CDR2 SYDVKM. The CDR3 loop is CASRRAGGTNYGYTF. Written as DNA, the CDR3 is TGTGCCAGCAGGCGTGCAGGGGGCACTAACTATGGCTACACCTTC.

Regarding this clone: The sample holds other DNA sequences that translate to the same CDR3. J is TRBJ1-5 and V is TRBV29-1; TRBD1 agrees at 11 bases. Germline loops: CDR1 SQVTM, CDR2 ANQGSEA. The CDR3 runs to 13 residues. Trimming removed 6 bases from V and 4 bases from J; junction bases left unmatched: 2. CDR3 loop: CSVGTGGNQPQHF. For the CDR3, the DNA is TGCAGCGTGGGGACAGGGGGGAATCAGCCCCAGCATTTT.

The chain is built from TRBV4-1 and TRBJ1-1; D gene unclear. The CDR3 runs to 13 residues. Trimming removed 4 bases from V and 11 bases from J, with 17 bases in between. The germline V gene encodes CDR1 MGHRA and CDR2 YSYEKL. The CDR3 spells CASSRTKDLVAFF. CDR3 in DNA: TGCGCCAGCAGCCGAACAAAGGACCTTGTTGCTTTCTTT.

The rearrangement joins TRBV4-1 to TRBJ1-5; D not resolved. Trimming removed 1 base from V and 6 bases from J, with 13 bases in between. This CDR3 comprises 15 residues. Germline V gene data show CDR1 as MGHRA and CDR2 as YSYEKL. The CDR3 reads CASSQGPARVQPQHF. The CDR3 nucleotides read TGCGCCAGCAGCCAAGGTCCAGCTCGAGTTCAGCCCCAGCATTTT.

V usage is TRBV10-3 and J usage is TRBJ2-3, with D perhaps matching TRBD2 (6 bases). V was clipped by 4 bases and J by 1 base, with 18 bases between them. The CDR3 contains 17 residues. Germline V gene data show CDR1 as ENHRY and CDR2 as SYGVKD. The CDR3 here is CAISGTTRASGTDTQYF. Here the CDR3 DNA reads TGTGCCATCAGTGGGACTACCAGAGCGTCAGGCACAGATACGCAGTATTTT.

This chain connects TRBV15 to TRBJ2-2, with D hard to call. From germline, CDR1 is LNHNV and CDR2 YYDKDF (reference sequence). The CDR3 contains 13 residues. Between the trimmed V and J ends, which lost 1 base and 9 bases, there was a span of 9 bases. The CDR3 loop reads CATSRGMPRELFF. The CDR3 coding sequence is TGTGCCACCAGCAGAGGGATGCCCAGGGAGCTGTTTTTT.

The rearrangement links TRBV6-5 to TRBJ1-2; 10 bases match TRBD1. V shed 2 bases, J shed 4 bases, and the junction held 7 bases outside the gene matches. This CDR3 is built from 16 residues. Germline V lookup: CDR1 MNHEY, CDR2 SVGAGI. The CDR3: CASSYETRQGAYGYTF. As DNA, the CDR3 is TGTGCCAGCAGTTACGAAACCCGACAGGGGGCCTATGGCTACACCTTC.

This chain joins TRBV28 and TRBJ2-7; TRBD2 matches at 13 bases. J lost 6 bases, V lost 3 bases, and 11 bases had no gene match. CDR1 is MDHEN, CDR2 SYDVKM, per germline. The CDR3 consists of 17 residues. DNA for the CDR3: TGTGCCAGCAGTTTCCCACTACGGACTAGCGGGAGTTTCGAGCAGTACTTC. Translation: CASSFPLRTSGSFEQYF.

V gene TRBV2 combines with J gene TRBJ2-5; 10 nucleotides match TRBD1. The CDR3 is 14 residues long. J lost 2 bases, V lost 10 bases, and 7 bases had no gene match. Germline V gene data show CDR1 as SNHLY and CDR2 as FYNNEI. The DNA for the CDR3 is TGTGCCAAGCAGGGGGACAGGGGACAAGAGACCCAGTACTTC. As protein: CAKQGDRGQETQYF.

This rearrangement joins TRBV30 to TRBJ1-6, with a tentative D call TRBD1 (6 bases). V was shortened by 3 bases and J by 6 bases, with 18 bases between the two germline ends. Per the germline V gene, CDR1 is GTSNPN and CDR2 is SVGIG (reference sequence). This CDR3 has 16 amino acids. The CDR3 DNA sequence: TGTGCCTGGAGCCGTTTAAGGACAGAGGGTAATTCACCCCTCCACTTT. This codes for CAWSRLRTEGNSPLHF. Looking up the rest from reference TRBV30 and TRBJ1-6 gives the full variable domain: SQTIHQWPATLVQPVGSPLSLECTVEGTSNPNLYWYRQAAGRGLQLLFYSVGIGQISSEVPQNLSASRPQDRQFILSSKKLLLSDSGFYLCAWSRLRTEGNSPLHFGNGTRLTVT.

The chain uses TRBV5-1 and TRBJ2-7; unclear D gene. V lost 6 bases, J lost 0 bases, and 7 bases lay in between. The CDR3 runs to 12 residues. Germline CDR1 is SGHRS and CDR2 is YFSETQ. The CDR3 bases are TGCGCCAGCACGGCTAACTCCTACGAGCAGTACTTC. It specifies CASTANSYEQYF.

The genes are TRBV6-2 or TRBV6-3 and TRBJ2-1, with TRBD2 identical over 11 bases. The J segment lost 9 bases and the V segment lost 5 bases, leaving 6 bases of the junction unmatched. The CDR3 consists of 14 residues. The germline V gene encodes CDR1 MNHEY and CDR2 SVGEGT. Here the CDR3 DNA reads TGTGCCAGCAGTAGGACTAGCGGGCAGGGTGAGCAGTTCTTC. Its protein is CASSRTSGQGEQFF.

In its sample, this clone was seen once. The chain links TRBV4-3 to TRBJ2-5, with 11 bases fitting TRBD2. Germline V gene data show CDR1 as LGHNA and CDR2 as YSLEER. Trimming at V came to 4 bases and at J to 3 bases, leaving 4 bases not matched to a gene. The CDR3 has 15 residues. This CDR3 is CASSLGLAEEETQYF. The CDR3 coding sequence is TGCGCCAGCAGCCTGGGACTAGCGGAAGAAGAGACCCAGTACTTC.

In DNA, the CDR3 is TGTGCCAGCAGCCCCGCATCTAAAGAGACCCAGTACTTC. This gives the protein CASSPASKETQYF. V and J are TRBV5-5 and TRBJ2-5; D uncertain. The CDR3 is 13 residues long. CDR1 and CDR2 from the germline V gene are SGHKS and YYEKEE (reference sequence). Trimming removed 4 bases from V and 3 bases from J, with 10 bases in between.

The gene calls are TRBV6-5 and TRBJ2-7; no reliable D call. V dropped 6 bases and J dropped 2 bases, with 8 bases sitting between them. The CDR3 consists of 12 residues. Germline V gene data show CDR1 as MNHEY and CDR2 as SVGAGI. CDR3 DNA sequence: TGTGCCAGCAGAGCTGGGGCCTACGAGCAGTACTTC. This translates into CASRAGAYEQYF.

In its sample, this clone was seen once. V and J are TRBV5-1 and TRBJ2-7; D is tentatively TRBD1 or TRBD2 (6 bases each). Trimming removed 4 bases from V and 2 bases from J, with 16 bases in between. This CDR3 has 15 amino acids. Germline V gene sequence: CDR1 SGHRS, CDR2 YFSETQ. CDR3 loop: CASSPDPGGTYEQYF. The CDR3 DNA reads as TGCGCCAGCAGCCCGGACCCCGGGGGCACCTACGAGCAGTACTTC.

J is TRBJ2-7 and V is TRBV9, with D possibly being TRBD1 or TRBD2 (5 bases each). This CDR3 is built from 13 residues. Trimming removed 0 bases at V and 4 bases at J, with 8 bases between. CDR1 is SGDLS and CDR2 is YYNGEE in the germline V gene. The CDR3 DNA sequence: TGTGCCAGCAGCGTAGGAGGGGAATACGAGCAGTACTTC. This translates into CASSVGGEYEQYF.

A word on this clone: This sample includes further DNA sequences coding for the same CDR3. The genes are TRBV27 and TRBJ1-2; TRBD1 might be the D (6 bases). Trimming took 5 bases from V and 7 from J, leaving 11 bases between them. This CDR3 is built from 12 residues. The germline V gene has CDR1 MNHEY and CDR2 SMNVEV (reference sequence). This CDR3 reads CASSATGSGYTF. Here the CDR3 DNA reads TGTGCCAGCAGTGCTACAGGGAGTGGCTACACCTTC.